The 17 T cell receptor beta chains given below trace back to one sample, sequenced in a study of cytomegalovirus exposure and HLA in healthy donors (dated by TCRdb to 2016 to 2017). Library preparation was by the immunoSEQ multiplex PCR assay. The multiplex PCR relied on a mix of 60 forward primers for TCR Vbeta segments and 13 reverse primers for TCR Jbeta segments. TCRdb's version of the immuneACCESS table is confined to in-frame rearrangements and falls short of the full clone set. An unresolved V gene accounts for under half of the shortfall where checked; the remainder is of unknown origin. The table for this sample lists around 35,000 clones; around 70% of them were counted only once. Together, the top ten hold less than 7% of the sample. Sequenced material: PBMCs. The source is a man aged 25-45 years in good health and CMV-seronegative.

This clone was seen a single time. One end of the junction fails to match germline, which may point to a read error. The chain links TRBV7-9 to TRBJ1-1; D call uncertain. The CDR3 contains 11 residues. Germline V lookup: CDR1 SEHNR, CDR2 FQNEAQ (reference sequence). The chain's CDR3 is CSSSLAWETFF. The CDR3 nucleotides are TGTTCCAGCAGCTTAGCTTGGGAGACTTTCTTT.

This chain connects TRBV27 to TRBJ2-7; 10 positions match TRBD1. The junction had 6 bases not matched to a gene; V was cut back by 8 bases and J by 5 bases. There are 13 residues in the CDR3. The germline CDR1 and CDR2 sequences are MNHEY and SMNVEV (reference sequence). CDR3 residues: CASSWTGGNEQYF. CDR3 nucleotide sequence: TGTGCCAGCTCCTGGACAGGGGGGAACGAGCAGTACTTC.

The genes are TRBV4-2 and TRBJ2-3, with 9 bases lining up with TRBD2. The germline V gene has CDR1 LGHNA and CDR2 YNFKEQ. Trimming at V came to 0 bases and at J to 1 base, leaving 11 bases not matched to a gene. The CDR3 totals 19 residues. This chain's CDR3 is CASSQDARGGAGGTDTQYF. CDR3 nucleotide sequence: TGTGCCAGCAGCCAAGATGCGCGCGGGGGGGCCGGGGGCACAGATACGCAGTATTTT.

The CDR3 nucleotides read TGTGCCAGCAGCTTAGTAGAGAGTTCGTCTGGAAACACCATATATTTT. This sequence encodes CASSLVESSSGNTIYF. The V gene is TRBV11-2, the J gene TRBJ1-3; D is unclear. The CDR3 is made up of 16 amino acids. Looked up from germline, CDR1 is SGHAT and CDR2 is FQNNGV. The V end lost 1 base, the J end lost 1 base, and 11 bases lay between the germline ends. Full variable domain (outside the CDR3, taken from reference TRBV11-2 and TRBJ1-3): EAGVAQSPRYKIIEKRQSVAFWCNPISGHATLYWYQQILGQGPKLLIQFQNNGVVDDSQLPKDRFSAERLKGVDSTLKIQPAKLEDSAVYLCASSLVESSSGNTIYFGEGSWLTVV.

The rearrangement uses TRBV6-1 and TRBJ1-1, with 7 bases matching TRBD1. Germline trimming cut 6 bases from V and 4 bases from J; bases unmatched to any gene: 5. The germline V gene has CDR1 MNHNS and CDR2 SASEGT. The CDR3 is made up of 13 amino acids. CDR3 protein: CASSRDRATEAFF. The CDR3 bases are TGTGCCAGCAGCCGCGACAGGGCCACTGAAGCTTTCTTT.

In its sample, this clone was seen once. This chain links TRBV13 with TRBJ2-7; 12 nucleotides match TRBD2. With V trimmed by 5 bases and J by 6 bases, 5 bases remained unmatched. Germline values: CDR1 PRHDT, CDR2 FYEKMQ (reference sequence). The CDR3 is 14 amino acids. The DNA for the CDR3 is TGTGCCAGCAGCCCCGGACTAGCGGGGCGCGAGCAGTACTTC. Residues: CASSPGLAGREQYF.

The chain carries TRBV30 and TRBJ2-7; tentative D call: TRBD1 (6 bases). Germline V gene lookup returns CDR1 GTSNPN and CDR2 SVGIG (reference sequence). Deletions cut 0 bases from V and 6 bases from J, with 6 bases between. The CDR3 has 11 amino acids. CDR3 region: CAWSVGGEQYF. The CDR3 bases are TGTGCCTGGAGTGTAGGGGGCGAGCAGTACTTC.

The chain joins TRBV18 to TRBJ2-1, with D perhaps TRBD2 (5 bases). The CDR3 length is 15 residues. V dropped 6 bases and J dropped 4 bases, with 16 bases sitting between them. Germline V gene lookup returns CDR1 KGHSH and CDR2 LQKENI. The CDR3 DNA sequence: TGTGCCAGCTCGCGTCCTAGCAGGAATTACAATGAGCAGTTCTTC. The encoded protein is CASSRPSRNYNEQFF.

The rearrangement uses TRBV28 and TRBJ1-6; D is unclear. Deletions cut 2 bases from V and 7 bases from J, with 9 bases between. CDR1 is MDHEN and CDR2 is SYDVKM in the germline V gene. This CDR3 spans 14 amino acids. CDR3 protein: CASSLQRVNSPLHF. The CDR3 DNA follows: TGTGCCAGCAGTTTACAACGGGTAAATTCACCCCTCCACTTT.

CDR3 region: CASSDMSSYNEQFF. CDR3 nucleotide sequence: TGTGCCAGCAGCGACATGAGCTCCTACAATGAGCAGTTCTTC. The chain couples TRBV27 to TRBJ2-1, with D uncertain. V was cut by 6 bases and J by 0 bases, with 9 bases left in between. The CDR3 is 14 amino acids. Germline V gene sequence: CDR1 MNHEY, CDR2 SMNVEV (reference sequence).

The V and J genes are TRBV6-1 and TRBJ2-1; D is ambiguous. Germline V lookup: CDR1 MNHNS, CDR2 SASEGT. The CDR3 spans 15 residues. Trimming pared 1 base from V and 4 bases from J, leaving 11 bases between. CDR3 nucleotides: TGTGCCAGCAGTGAAGTGGCAGGCCTATACAATGAGCAGTTCTTC. Translating gives CASSEVAGLYNEQFF.

The chain combines TRBV11-3 with TRBJ2-3; D remains unclear. CDR3 length: 14 residues. Per the germline V gene, CDR1 is SGHNT and CDR2 is YENEEA. Trimming pared 0 bases from V and 6 bases from J, leaving 10 bases between. CDR3 sequence (DNA): TGTGCCAGCAGCTTAGATCGTGCCCAGGATACGCAGTATTTT. It translates to CASSLDRAQDTQYF.

The rearrangement links TRBV9 to TRBJ2-5, with D uncertain. Germline CDR1 and CDR2: SGDLS and YYNGEE. The CDR3 totals 14 residues. Trimming pared 3 bases from V and 5 bases from J, leaving 14 bases between. The CDR3 DNA follows: TGTGCCAGCAGCGCCTCACTCCCCGGGGAGACCCAGTACTTC. As protein: CASSASLPGETQYF.

This rearrangement joins TRBV15 to TRBJ2-3, with TRBD2 identical over 7 bases. The CDR3 contains 15 residues. The germline V gene has CDR1 LNHNV and CDR2 YYDKDF (reference sequence). With V trimmed by 1 base and J by 3 bases, 4 bases remained unmatched. The CDR3 protein is CATSRARGVTDTQYF. In DNA form, the CDR3 reads TGTGCCACCAGCAGAGCCCGGGGGGTGACAGATACGCAGTATTTT.

The chain carries TRBV18 and TRBJ1-5, with 7 bases identical to TRBD1. This CDR3 comprises 14 residues. The V and J ends lost 6 bases and 3 bases, in that order; junction bases with no gene match: 5. Germline V lookup: CDR1 KGHSH, CDR2 LQKENI. This CDR3 is CASSNGQDNQPQHF. The CDR3 bases are TGTGCCAGCTCGAACGGACAGGACAATCAGCCCCAGCATTTT.

This clone was counted a few times. The gene calls are TRBV6-5 and TRBJ2-7; 7 bases line up with TRBD1. CDR3 length equals 14 residues. The V and J ends lost 10 bases and 1 base, in that order; junction bases with no gene match: 10. Germline loops: CDR1 MNHEY, CDR2 SVGAGI. CDR3 DNA: TGTGCCATCCGGACAGGTACTTTTTCCTACGAGCAGTACTTC. Its protein product is CAIRTGTFSYEQYF.

This chain joins TRBV6-5 and TRBJ1-3; no clear D. V dropped 8 bases and J dropped 4 bases, with 12 bases sitting between them. The germline CDR1 and CDR2 sequences are MNHEY and SVGAGI. The CDR3 loop spans 13 amino acids. The CDR3 bases are TGTGCCAGCCGGGAGACTGGGGGAAACACCATATATTTT. As protein: CASRETGGNTIYF.